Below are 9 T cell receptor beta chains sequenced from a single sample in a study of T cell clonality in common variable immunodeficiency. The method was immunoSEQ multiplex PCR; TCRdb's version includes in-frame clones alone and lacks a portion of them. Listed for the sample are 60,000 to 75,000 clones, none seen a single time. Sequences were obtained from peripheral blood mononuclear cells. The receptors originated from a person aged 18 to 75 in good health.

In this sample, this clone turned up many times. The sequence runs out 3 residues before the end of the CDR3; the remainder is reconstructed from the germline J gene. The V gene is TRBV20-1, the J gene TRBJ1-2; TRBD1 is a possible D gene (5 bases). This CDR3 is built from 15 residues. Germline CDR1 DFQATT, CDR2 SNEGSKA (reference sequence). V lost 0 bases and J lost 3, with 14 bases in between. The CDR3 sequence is CSARDPQGRDYGYTF. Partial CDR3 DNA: TGCAGTGCTAGAGATCCCCAGGGCAGGGACTATGGC.

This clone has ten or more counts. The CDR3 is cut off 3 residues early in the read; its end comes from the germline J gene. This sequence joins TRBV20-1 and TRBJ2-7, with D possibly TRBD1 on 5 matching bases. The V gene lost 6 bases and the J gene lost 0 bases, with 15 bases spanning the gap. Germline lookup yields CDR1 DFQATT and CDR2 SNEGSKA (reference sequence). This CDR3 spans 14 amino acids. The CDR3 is CSASWGGTSYEQYF. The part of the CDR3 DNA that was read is TGCAGTGCCTCTTGGGGCGGAACCTCCTACGAG.

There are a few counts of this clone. CDR3: CASSTGAENIQYF. The sequenced part of the CDR3 DNA is TGCGCCAGCAGCACAGGGGCGGAAAACATT. This sequence joins TRBV5-1 and TRBJ2-4; 7 positions agree with TRBD1. From the germline J gene comes the end of the CDR3, since the read stops 3 residues before it. CDR1 is SGHRS, CDR2 YFSETQ, per germline. Germline trimming cut 4 bases from V and 5 bases from J; bases unmatched to any gene: 3. The CDR3 spans 13 residues. The full variable domain, with the rest looked up from reference TRBV5-1 and TRBJ2-4, is KAGVTQTPRYLIKTRGQQVTLSCSPISGHRSVSWYQQTPGQGLQFLFEYFSETQRNKGNFPGRFSGRQFSNSRSEMNVSTLELGDSALYLCASSTGAENIQYFGAGTRLSVL.

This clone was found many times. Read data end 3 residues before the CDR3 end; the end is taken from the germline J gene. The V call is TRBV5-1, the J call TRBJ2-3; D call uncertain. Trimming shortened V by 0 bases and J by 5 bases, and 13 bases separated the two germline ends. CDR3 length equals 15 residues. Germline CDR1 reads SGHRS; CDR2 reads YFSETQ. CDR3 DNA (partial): TGCGCCAGCAGCTTGGTCTACGGTAGTGGAGATACG. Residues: CASSLVYGSGDT. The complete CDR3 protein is CASSLVYGSGDTQYF.

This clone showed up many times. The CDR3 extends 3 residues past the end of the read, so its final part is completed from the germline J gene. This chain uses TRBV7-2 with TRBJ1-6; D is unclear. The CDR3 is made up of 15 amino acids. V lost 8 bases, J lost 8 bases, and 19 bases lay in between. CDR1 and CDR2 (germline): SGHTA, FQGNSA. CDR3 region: CASRDNLGEDSPLHF. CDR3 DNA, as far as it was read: TGTGCCAGCCGCGACAATCTCGGGGAGGATTCACCC.

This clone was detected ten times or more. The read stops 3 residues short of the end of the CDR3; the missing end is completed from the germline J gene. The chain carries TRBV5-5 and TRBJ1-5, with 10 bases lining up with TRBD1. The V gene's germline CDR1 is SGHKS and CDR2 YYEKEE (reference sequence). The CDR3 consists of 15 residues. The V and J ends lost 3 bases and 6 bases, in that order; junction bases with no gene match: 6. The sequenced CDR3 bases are TGTGCCAGCAGCTACGGGACAGGGGTTGGTCAGCCC. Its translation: CASSYGTGVGQP. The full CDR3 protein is CASSYGTGVGQPQHF.

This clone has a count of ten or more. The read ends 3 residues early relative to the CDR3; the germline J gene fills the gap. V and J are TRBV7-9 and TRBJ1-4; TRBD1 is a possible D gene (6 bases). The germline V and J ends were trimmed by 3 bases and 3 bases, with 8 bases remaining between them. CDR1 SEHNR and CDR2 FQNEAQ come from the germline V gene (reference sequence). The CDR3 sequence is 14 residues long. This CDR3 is CASSLGTPNEKLFF. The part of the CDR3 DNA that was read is TGTGCCAGCAGCTTGGGGACACCTAATGAAAAA.

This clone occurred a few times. The CDR3 sequence is CAWSVGDTAYEQYF. CDR3 DNA (partial): TGTGCCTGGAGTGTAGGGGATACTGCCTACGAG. V and J are TRBV30 and TRBJ2-7, with D possibly matching TRBD1 (5 bases). The read falls 3 residues short of the CDR3 end, and the missing part is taken from the germline J gene. This CDR3 has 14 residues. The V gene lost 0 bases and the J gene lost 2 bases, with 11 bases spanning the gap. Germline V gene data show CDR1 as GTSNPN and CDR2 as SVGIG (reference sequence).

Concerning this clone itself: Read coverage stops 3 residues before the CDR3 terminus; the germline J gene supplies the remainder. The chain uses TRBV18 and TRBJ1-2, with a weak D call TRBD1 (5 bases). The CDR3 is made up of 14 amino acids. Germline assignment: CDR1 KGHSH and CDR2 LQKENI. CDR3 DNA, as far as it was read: TGTGCCAGCTCACCACGCAGGGTAGGAGATACC. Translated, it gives CASSPRRVGDT. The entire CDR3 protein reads CASSPRRVGDTYTF.